Listed here are 21 T cell receptor beta chains from one sample, sequenced in a study of vaccination and CD4 T cells after COVID-19. Treatment given: approximately 9-day PBMC culture with coronavirus spike peptide pools or control peptides (ViraFEST assay). With the Oncomine TCR Beta short-read assay, DNA from cultured CD4+ T cells was sequenced. TCRdb ran MiXCR on the PCR reads and lists one entry per CDR3 protein. This sample has approximately 11,000 distinct CDR3 sequences, with roughly 64% found just once. These receptors are not linked to any known antigen. The sequencing sample was made of CD4+ T cells from blood, cultured in vitro. Receptors were obtained from a human donor who had recovered from COVID-19.

The chain uses TRBV24-1 and TRBJ2-7; D call uncertain. This CDR3 is 14 amino acids long. From germline, CDR1 is KGHDR and CDR2 SFDVKD. Trimming left V 3 bases short and J 5 bases short, with 13 bases between. The CDR3 nucleotides are TGTGCCACCAGTGATCAGTCCGTCCGCAACGAGCAGTACTTC. Residues: CATSDQSVRNEQYF.

The chain is built from TRBV5-1 and TRBJ2-5; D not resolved. CDR3 length: 14 amino acids. Between the trimmed V and J ends, which lost 2 bases and 6 bases, there was a span of 14 bases. The germline V gene encodes CDR1 SGHRS and CDR2 YFSETQ. CDR3 nucleotide sequence: TGCGCCAGCAGCTTTGGGCCGGGTGAAAAGACCCAGTACTTC. This gives the protein CASSFGPGEKTQYF.

The chain is built from TRBV5-4 and TRBJ2-5; possibly TRBD2 for D (5 bases). Per germline, CDR1 SGHNT and CDR2 YYREEE (reference sequence). The length of the CDR3 is 13 residues. V lost 2 bases to trimming and J lost 3 bases, with 8 bases between them. The CDR3 protein is CASSFELEETQYF. CDR3 DNA sequence: TGTGCCAGCAGCTTCGAACTAGAAGAGACCCAGTACTTC.

The CDR3 is CASSSSGHFYEQYF. Here the CDR3 DNA reads TGTGCCAGCAGTTCTTCAGGGCACTTCTACGAGCAGTACTTC. This sequence joins TRBV6-5 and TRBJ2-7, with D perhaps TRBD1 (5 bases). V was cut by 4 bases and J by 3 bases, with 13 bases left in between. Germline CDR1 reads MNHEY; CDR2 reads SVGAGI. The CDR3 has 14 amino acids.

In this sample, this clonotype turned up a few times. The chain combines TRBV20-1 with TRBJ1-6; TRBD1 matches 9 bases. Germline V gene lookup returns CDR1 DFQATT and CDR2 SNEGSKA (reference sequence). The CDR3 totals 17 residues. The J segment lost 2 bases and the V segment lost 1 base, leaving 6 bases of the junction unmatched. As DNA, the CDR3 is TGCAGTGCTAGAGGGTTGGGGACAGGGACCTATAATTCACCCCTCCACTTT. Protein product: CSARGLGTGTYNSPLHF.

The genes are TRBV15 and TRBJ1-3, with D uncertain. The germline CDR1 and CDR2 sequences are LNHNV and YYDKDF (reference sequence). The CDR3 is made up of 12 amino acids. V lost 7 bases and J lost 3, with 7 bases in between. CDR3 coding DNA: TGTGCCACCAAGTCCGGTGGAAACACCATATATTTT. It encodes CATKSGGNTIYF. Supplemented by reference TRBV15 and TRBJ1-3, the full variable domain reads DAMVIQNPRYQVTQFGKPVTLSCSQTLNHNVMYWYQQKSSQAPKLLFHYYDKDFNNEADTPDNFQSRRPNTSFCFLDIRSPGLGDTAMYLCATKSGGNTIYFGEGSWLTVV.

The CDR3 DNA is TGTGCCAGCAGCTGGACAGGAAACTATGGCTACACCTTC. Amino acids: CASSWTGNYGYTF. The V and J genes are TRBV7-2 and TRBJ1-2; 7 nucleotides align to TRBD1. The germline V gene encodes CDR1 SGHTA and CDR2 FQGNSA. There are 13 residues in the CDR3. V gave up 4 bases and J gave up 2 bases; unmatched junction bases: 1.

This clonotype was observed a few times. The gene calls are TRBV7-6 and TRBJ1-6, with D uncertain. Germline V gene data show CDR1 as SGHVS and CDR2 as FNYEAQ. Trimming pared 5 bases from V and 5 bases from J, leaving 10 bases between. This CDR3 spans 14 amino acids. In DNA form, the CDR3 reads TGTGCCAGCAGCGACGGGAGCCATAATTCACCCCTCCACTTT. Protein product: CASSDGSHNSPLHF.

This chain connects TRBV15 to TRBJ2-5; TRBD2 matches at 15 bases. Trimming at V came to 1 base and at J to 3 bases, leaving 6 bases not matched to a gene. The CDR3 extends over 18 amino acids. Germline-derived CDR1 and CDR2 are LNHNV and YYDKDF (reference sequence). This chain's CDR3 is CATSRGGLAGGYEETQYF. For the CDR3, the DNA is TGTGCCACCAGCAGAGGGGGACTAGCGGGAGGATATGAAGAGACCCAGTACTTC.

The chain links TRBV2 to TRBJ2-1, with D unresolved. V was trimmed by 3 bases and J by 9 bases, leaving 12 bases between them. CDR1 and CDR2 from the germline V gene are SNHLY and FYNNEI. The CDR3 runs 13 residues. For the CDR3, the DNA is TGTGCCAGCAGTGATGACGCAATCCCTGAGCAGTTCTTC. Its protein is CASSDDAIPEQFF.

This clonotype turned up a few times. This chain connects TRBV12-3 or TRBV12-4 to TRBJ2-5; D is ambiguous. This CDR3 region has 12 residues. The V end was cut by 2 bases, the J end by 12 bases, with 13 bases between. In DNA, the CDR3 is TGTGCCAGCAGTTTATCAACCCGACCAGAGTACTTC. It codes for CASSLSTRPEYF.

CDR3 in DNA: TGCGCCAGCAGCCAGCCGCGGACAACAGGGCCACCCCTCCACTTT. Translated, it gives CASSQPRTTGPPLHF. The V and J genes are TRBV4-1 and TRBJ1-6, with D perhaps matching TRBD1 (6 bases). CDR1 MGHRA and CDR2 YSYEKL come from the germline V gene. CDR3 length equals 15 residues. The ends were cut back, 3 bases at V and 11 bases at J, with 17 bases in the middle.

In its sample, this clonotype was seen a few times. The rearrangement joins TRBV7-8 to TRBJ2-7; a possible D gene is TRBD2 (5 bases). The CDR3 length is 14 residues. In germline, CDR1 is SGHVS, CDR2 FQNEAQ. The ends were cut back, 5 bases at V and 1 base at J, with 12 bases in the middle. CDR3 amino acids: CASSPREYSYEQYF. The CDR3 region has the DNA TGTGCCAGCAGCCCGAGGGAGTATTCCTACGAGCAGTACTTC.

This clonotype has more than one count but fewer than ten. This chain uses TRBV19 with TRBJ1-2; D unclear. Germline V gene sequence: CDR1 LNHDA, CDR2 SQIVND (reference sequence). V lost 6 bases and J lost 2, with 16 bases in between. The CDR3 covers 15 residues. CDR3: CASRSAGIKNYGYTF. CDR3 DNA sequence: TGTGCCAGTAGATCCGCGGGAATAAAGAACTATGGCTACACCTTC.

The chain has TRBV6-1 and TRBJ1-3; tentative D call: TRBD1 (6 bases). Germline CDR1 is MNHNS and CDR2 is SASEGT. V shed 6 bases and J shed 0 bases, with 18 bases lying between them. There are 17 residues in the CDR3. CDR3 DNA: TGTGCCAGCAGCCTAAACGTGGGGGGCCTCTCTGGAAACACCATATATTTT. This gives the protein CASSLNVGGLSGNTIYF.

The CDR3 DNA reads TGTGCCAGCAGTGACACTAGCGGGAGCCCCCCGTATTTT. Protein sequence: CASSDTSGSPPYF. The V call is TRBV2, the J call TRBJ2-3; the match to TRBD2 covers 11 bases. The CDR3 covers 13 residues. V lost 3 bases, J lost 14 bases, and 7 bases stayed unmatched. Germline-derived CDR1 and CDR2 are SNHLY and FYNNEI.

The chain uses TRBV7-9 and TRBJ2-5; D possibly corresponds to TRBD2 (7 bases). V dropped 3 bases and J dropped 4 bases, with 21 bases sitting between them. Germline V gene sequence: CDR1 SEHNR, CDR2 FQNEAQ (reference sequence). The CDR3 covers 17 residues. The CDR3 nucleotides are TGTGCCAGCAGCTTGGTAAGAGGAGGGGGGGCAAGAGAGACCCAGTACTTC. This codes for CASSLVRGGGARETQYF.

V usage is TRBV20-1 and J usage is TRBJ2-3; TRBD2 matches at 10 bases. The CDR3 is 15 residues long. Germline V lookup: CDR1 DFQATT, CDR2 SNEGSKA (reference sequence). J gave up 1 base and V 6 bases, and 7 bases lay outside the gene matches. The CDR3 reads CSARGLAGGTDTQYF. Here the CDR3 DNA reads TGCAGTGCAAGGGGGCTAGCGGGGGGCACAGATACGCAGTATTTT.

The chain has TRBV12-3 or TRBV12-4 and TRBJ2-1; D gene unclear. This CDR3 is built from 12 residues. V shed 6 bases and J shed 10 bases, with 13 bases lying between them. CDR3 coding DNA: TGTGCCAGCAGCCACTATCACGAAGAGCAGTTCTTC. Amino acid sequence: CASSHYHEEQFF.

The sample holds a few counts of this clonotype. The chain combines TRBV27 with TRBJ1-1; 8 bases line up with TRBD1. With 3 bases clipped from V and 4 bases from J, the junction kept 7 bases outside the gene matches. The CDR3 extends over 15 amino acids. The germline CDR1 and CDR2 sequences are MNHEY and SMNVEV (reference sequence). The CDR3 DNA is TGTGCCAGCAGTTTTGATCGCAGGGGGCTCACTGAAGCTTTCTTT. Translated, it gives CASSFDRRGLTEAFF.

In this sample, this clonotype turned up a few times. The chain uses TRBV20-1 and TRBJ2-3; D is possibly TRBD2 (6 bases). Germline loops: CDR1 DFQATT, CDR2 SNEGSKA (reference sequence). V dropped 0 bases and J dropped 5 bases, with 15 bases sitting between them. This CDR3 has 15 residues. The CDR3 sequence: CSAREGSGPIDTQYF. In nucleotides, the CDR3 is TGCAGTGCTAGAGAAGGTAGCGGACCGATAGATACGCAGTATTTT.